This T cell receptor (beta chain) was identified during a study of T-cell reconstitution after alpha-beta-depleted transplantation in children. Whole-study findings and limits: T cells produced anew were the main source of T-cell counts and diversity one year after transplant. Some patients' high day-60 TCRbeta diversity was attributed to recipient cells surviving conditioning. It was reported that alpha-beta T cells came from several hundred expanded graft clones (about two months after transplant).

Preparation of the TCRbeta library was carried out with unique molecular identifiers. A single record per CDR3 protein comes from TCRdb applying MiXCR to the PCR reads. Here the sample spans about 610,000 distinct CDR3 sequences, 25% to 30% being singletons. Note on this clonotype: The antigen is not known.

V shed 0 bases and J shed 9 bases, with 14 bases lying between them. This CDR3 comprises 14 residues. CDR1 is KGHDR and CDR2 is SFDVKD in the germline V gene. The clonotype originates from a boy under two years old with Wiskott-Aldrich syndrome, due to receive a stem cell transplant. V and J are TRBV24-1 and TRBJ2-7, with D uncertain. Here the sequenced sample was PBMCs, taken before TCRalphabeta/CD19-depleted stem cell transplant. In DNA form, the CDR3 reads TGTGCCACCAGTGATTTGGGGAACTATTTGACGCAGTACTTC. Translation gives CATSDLGNYLTQYF.